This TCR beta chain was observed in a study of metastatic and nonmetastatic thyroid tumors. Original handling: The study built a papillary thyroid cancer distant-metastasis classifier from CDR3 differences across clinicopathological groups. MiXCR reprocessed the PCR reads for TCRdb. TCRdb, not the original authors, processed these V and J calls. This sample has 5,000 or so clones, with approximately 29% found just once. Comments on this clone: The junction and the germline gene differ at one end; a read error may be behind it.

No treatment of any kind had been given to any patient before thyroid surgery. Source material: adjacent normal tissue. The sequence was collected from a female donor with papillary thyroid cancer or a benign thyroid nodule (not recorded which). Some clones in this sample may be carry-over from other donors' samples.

This chain's CDR3 is CASIYSAGGAYNEQFF. The CDR3 nucleotides read TGTGCCAGCATTTACTCAGCGGGAGGCGCCTACAATGAGCAGTTCTTC. The rearrangement uses TRBV6-5 and TRBJ2-1; 9 nucleotides align to TRBD2. In germline, CDR1 is MNHEY, CDR2 SVGAGI. The CDR3 spans 16 residues.